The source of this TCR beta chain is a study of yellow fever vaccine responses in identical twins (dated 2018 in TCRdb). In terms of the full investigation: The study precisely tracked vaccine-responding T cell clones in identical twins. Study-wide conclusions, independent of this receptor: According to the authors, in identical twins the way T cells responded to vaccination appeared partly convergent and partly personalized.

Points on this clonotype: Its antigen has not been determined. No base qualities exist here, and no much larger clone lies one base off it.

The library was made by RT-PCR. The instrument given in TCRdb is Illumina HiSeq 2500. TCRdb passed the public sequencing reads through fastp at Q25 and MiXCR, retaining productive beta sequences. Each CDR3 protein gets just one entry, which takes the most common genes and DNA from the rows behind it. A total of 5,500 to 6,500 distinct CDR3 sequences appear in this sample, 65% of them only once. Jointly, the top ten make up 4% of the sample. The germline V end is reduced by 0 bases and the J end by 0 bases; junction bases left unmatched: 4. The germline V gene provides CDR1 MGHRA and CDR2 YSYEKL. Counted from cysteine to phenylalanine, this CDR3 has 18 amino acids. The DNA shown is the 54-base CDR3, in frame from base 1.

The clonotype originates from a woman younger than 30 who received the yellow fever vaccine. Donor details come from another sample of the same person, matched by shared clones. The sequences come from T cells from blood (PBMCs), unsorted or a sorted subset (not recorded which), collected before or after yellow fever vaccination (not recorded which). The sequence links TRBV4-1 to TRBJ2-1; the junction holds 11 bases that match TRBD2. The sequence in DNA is TGCGCCAGCAGCCAAGAGCCGGGACTAGCGGACTCCTACAATGAGCAGTTCTTC. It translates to CASSQEPGLADSYNEQFF.